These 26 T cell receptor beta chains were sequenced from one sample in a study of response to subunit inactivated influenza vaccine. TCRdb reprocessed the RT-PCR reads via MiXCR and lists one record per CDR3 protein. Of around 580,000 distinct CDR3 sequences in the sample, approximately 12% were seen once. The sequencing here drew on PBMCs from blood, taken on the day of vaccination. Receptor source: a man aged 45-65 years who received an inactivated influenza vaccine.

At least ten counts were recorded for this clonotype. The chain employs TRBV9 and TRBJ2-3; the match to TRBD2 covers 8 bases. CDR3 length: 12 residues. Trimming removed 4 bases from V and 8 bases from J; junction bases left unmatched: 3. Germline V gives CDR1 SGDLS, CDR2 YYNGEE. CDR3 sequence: CASSISGSTQYF. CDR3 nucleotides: TGTGCCAGCAGCATAAGCGGGAGTACGCAGTATTTT. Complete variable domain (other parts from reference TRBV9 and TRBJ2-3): DSGVTQTPKHLITATGQRVTLRCSPRSGDLSVYWYQQSLDQGLQFLIQYYNGEERAKGNILERFSAQQFPDLHSELNLSSLELGDSALYFCASSISGSTQYFGPGTRLTVL.

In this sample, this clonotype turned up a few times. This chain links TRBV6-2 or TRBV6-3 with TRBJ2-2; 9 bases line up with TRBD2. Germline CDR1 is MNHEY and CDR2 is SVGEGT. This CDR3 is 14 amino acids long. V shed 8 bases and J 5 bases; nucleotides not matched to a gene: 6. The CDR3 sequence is CASWLAGRTGELFF. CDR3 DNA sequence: TGTGCCAGCTGGCTAGCGGGGAGGACCGGGGAGCTGTTTTTT.

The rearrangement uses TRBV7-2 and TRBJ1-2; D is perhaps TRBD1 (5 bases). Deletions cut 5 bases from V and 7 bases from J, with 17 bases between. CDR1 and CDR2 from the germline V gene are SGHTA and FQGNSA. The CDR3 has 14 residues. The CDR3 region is CASSPWGGKVGYTF. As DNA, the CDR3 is TGTGCCAGCAGCCCCTGGGGGGGGAAGGTTGGCTACACCTTC.

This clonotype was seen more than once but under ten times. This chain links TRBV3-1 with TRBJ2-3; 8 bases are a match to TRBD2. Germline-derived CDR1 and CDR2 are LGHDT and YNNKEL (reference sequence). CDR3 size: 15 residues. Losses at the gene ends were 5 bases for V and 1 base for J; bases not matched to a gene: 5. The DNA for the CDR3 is TGTGCCAGCAGCGTCGGGACTAGAGGCACAGATACGCAGTATTTT. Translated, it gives CASSVGTRGTDTQYF.

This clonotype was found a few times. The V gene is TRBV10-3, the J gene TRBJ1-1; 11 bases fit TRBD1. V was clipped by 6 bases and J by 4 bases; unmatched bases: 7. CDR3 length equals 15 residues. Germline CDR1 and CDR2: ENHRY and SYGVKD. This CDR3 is CAISKSGTGGTEAFF. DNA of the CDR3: TGTGCCATCAGCAAATCCGGGACAGGGGGCACTGAAGCTTTCTTT.

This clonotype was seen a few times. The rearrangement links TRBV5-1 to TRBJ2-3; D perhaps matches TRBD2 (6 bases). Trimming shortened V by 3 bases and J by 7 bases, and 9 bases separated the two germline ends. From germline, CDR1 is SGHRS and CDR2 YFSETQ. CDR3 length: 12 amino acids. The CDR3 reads CASSSGSNTQYF. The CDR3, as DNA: TGCGCCAGCAGCTCCGGGAGCAATACGCAGTATTTT.

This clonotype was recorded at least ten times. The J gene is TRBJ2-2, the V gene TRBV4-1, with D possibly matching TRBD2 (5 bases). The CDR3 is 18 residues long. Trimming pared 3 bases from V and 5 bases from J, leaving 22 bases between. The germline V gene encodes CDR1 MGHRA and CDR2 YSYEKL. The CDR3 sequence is CASSHSSLPSRRTGELFF. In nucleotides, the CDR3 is TGCGCCAGCAGCCATAGCAGCCTCCCTTCGAGGAGGACCGGGGAGCTGTTTTTT.

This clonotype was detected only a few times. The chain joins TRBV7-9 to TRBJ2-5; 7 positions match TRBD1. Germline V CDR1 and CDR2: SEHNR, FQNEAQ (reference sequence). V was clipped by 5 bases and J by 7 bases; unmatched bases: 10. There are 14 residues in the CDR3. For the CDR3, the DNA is TGTGCCAGCAGCAAACTGACAGGGTGGGGGACCCAGTACTTC. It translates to CASSKLTGWGTQYF.

This chain's CDR3 is CASSIEGQPNTGELFF. The CDR3 nucleotides read TGTGCCAGCAGCATCGAGGGACAGCCAAACACCGGGGAGCTGTTTTTT. This sequence joins TRBV21-1 and TRBJ2-2; the table's D call, TRBD1, was not checked against the DNA. TRBV21-1 is given as a pseudogene. This CDR3 has 16 residues.

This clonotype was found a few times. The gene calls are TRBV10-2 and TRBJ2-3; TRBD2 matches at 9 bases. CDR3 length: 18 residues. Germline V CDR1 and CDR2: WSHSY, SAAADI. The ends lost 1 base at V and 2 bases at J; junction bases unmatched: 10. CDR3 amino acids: CASSEFRVSGGTTDTQYF. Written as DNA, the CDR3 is TGCGCCAGCAGTGAGTTTAGGGTGAGCGGGGGGACCACAGATACGCAGTATTTT.

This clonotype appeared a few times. The CDR3 loop is CASSKGPLDTEAFF. CDR3 bases: TGTGCCAGCAGTAAAGGGCCGTTGGACACTGAAGCTTTCTTT. The V gene is TRBV6-2 or TRBV6-3, the J gene TRBJ1-1, with unresolved D. This CDR3 has 14 residues. V shed 5 bases and J shed 3 bases, with 13 bases lying between them. Germline lookup yields CDR1 MNHEY and CDR2 SVGEGT.

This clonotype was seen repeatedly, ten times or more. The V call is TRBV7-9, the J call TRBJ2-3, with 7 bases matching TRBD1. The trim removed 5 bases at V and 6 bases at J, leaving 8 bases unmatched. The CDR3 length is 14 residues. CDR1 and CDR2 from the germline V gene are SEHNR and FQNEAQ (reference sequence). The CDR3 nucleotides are TGTGCCAGCAGCCCAAGACAGGGCATGGATACGCAGTATTTT. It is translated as CASSPRQGMDTQYF.

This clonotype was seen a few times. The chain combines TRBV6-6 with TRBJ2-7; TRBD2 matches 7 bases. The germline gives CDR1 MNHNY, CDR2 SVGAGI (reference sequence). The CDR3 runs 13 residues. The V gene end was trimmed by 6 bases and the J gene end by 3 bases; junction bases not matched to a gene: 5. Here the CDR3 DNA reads TGTGCCAGCAGCAAAGGGAGGGACTACGAGCAGTACTTC. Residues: CASSKGRDYEQYF.

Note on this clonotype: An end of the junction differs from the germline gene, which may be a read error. The CDR3 sequence: CASSESQGNQETQYF. The CDR3 DNA reads TGCGCCAGCAGTGAATCACAAGGAAACCAGGAGACCCAGTACTTC. The chain recombines TRBV10-1 with TRBJ2-5; D gene uncertain. The germline V gene encodes CDR1 WNHNN and CDR2 SYGVQD (reference sequence). The CDR3 contains 15 residues.

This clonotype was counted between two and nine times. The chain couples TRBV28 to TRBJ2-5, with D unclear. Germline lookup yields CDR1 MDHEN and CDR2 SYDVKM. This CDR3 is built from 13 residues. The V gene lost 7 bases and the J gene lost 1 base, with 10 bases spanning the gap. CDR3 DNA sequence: TGTGCCAGCAAGCCAGGCAGCCAAGAGACCCAGTACTTC. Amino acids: CASKPGSQETQYF.

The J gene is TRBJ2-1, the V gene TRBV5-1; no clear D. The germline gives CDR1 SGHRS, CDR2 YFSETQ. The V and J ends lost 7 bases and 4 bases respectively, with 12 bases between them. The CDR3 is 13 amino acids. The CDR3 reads CASATALYNEQFF. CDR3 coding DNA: TGCGCCAGCGCTACGGCCCTTTACAATGAGCAGTTCTTC.

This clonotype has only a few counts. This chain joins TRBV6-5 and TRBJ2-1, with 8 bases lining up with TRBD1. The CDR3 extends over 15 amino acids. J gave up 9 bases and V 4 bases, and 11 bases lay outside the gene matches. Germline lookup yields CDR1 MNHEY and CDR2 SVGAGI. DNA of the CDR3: TGTGCCAGCAGTTCCCCCCCTTCAGGGGGCGGTGAGCAGTTCTTC. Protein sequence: CASSSPPSGGGEQFF.

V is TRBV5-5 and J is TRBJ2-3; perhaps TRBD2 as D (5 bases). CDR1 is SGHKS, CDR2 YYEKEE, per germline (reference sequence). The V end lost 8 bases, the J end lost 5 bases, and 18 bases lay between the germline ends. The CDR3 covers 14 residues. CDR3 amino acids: CASSAKVLIDTQYF. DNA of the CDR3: TGTGCCAGTAGCGCGAAGGTTTTAATAGATACGCAGTATTTT.

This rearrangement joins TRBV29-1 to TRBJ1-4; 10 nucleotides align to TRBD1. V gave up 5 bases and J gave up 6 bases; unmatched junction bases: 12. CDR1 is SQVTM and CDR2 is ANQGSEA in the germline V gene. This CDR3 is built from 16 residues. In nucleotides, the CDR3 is TGCAGCGTTCCACAAAGAACGGGGACAGGGGATGAAAAACTGTTTTTT. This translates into CSVPQRTGTGDEKLFF.

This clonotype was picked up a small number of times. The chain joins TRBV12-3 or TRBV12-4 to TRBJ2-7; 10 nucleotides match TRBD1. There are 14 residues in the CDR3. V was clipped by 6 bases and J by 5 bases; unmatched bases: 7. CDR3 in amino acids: CASSRRTGGNEQYF. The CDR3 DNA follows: TGTGCCAGCAGCCGCCGGACAGGGGGGAACGAGCAGTACTTC.

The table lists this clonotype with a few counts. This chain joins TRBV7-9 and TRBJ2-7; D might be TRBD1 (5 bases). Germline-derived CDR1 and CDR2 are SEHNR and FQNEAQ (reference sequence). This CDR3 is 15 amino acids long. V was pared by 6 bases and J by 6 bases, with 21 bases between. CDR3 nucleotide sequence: TGTGCCAGCAGTCGCATGGGCAGGGTAGAATCCGAGCAGTACTTC. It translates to CASSRMGRVESEQYF.

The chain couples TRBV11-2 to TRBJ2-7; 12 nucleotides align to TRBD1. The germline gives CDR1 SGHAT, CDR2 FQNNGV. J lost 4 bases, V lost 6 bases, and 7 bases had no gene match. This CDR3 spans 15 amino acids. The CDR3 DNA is TGTGCCAGCAGGAAACCGGGACAGGGGGCTTACGAGCAGTACTTC. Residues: CASRKPGQGAYEQYF.

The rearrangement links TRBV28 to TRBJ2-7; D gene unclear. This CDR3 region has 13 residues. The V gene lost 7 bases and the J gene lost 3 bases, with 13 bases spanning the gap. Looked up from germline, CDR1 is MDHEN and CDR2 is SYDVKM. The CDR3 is CASIRLRFYEQYF. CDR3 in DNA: TGTGCCAGCATCAGGTTGCGGTTCTACGAGCAGTACTTC.

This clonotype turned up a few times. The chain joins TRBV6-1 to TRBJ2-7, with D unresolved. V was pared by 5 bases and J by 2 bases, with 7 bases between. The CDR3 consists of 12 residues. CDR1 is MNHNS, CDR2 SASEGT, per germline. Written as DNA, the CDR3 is TGTGCCAGCAGTATCAGTGCCTACGAGCAGTACTTC. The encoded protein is CASSISAYEQYF.

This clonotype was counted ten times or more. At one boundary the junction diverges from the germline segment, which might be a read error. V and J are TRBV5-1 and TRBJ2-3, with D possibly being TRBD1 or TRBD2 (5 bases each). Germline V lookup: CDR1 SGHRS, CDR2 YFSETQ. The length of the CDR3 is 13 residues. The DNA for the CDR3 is TGTGCCAGCAGTCTGGGGGGCACAGATACGCAGTATTTT. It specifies CASSLGGTDTQYF.

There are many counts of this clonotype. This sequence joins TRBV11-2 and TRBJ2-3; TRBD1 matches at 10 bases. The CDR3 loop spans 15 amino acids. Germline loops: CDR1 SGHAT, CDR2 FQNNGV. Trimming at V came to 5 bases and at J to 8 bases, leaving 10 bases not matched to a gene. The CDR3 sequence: CASSPWGQGLGTQYF. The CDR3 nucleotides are TGTGCCAGCAGCCCCTGGGGACAGGGGCTCGGTACGCAGTATTTT.